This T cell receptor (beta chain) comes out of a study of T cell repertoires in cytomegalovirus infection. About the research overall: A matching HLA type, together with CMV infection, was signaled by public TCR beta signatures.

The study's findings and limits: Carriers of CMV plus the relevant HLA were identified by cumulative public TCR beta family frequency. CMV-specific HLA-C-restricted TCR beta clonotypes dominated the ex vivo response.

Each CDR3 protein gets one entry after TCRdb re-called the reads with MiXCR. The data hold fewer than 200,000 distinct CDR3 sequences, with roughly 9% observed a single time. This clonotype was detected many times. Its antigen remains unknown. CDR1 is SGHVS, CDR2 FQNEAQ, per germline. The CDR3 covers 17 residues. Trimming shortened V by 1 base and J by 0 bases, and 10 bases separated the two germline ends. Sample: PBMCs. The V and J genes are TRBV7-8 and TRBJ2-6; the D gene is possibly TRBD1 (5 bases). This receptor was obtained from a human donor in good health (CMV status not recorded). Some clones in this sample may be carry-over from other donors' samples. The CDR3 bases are TGTGCCAGCAGCTTAGGACAGTCCATCTCTGGGGCCAACGTCCTGACTTTC. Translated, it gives CASSLGQSISGANVLTF.